This T cell receptor (beta chain) was sequenced for a study of blood T cell repertoires in COVID-19. Sequenced by immunoSEQ multiplex PCR; TCRdb stores in-frame clones only, minus some. The repertoire has approximately 76,000 clones, 86% of them found once; the top ten carry about a sixth. With V trimmed by 7 bases and J by 1 base, 8 bases remained unmatched. CDR3 length: 15 residues. The germline gives CDR1 SGHRS, CDR2 YFSETQ. This chain joins TRBV5-1 and TRBJ2-5, with TRBD2 matching over 9 bases. Sequencing input: peripheral blood. The clonotype was recovered from an elderly man in a cohort sampled during active COVID-19. The CDR3, as DNA: TGCGCCAGCCAGAGAGGCGGGGGGGGCCAAGAGACCCAGTACTTC. Protein sequence: CASQRGGGGQETQYF. The complete variable domain, with remaining parts taken from reference TRBV5-1 and TRBJ2-5, reads KAGVTQTPRYLIKTRGQQVTLSCSPISGHRSVSWYQQTPGQGLQFLFEYFSETQRNKGNFPGRFSGRQFSNSRSEMNVSTLELGDSALYLCASQRGGGGQETQYFGPGTRLLVL.